This TCR beta chain was profiled in a study of OX40 agonist ivuxolimab in advanced cancers. The ends were cut back, 8 bases at V and 6 bases at J, with 11 bases in the middle. The CDR3 is 11 residues long. Germline V CDR1 and CDR2: SNHLY, FYNNEI. Libraries were prepared by immunoSEQ multiplex PCR; TCRdb keeps only in-frame clonotypes and omits some of them. In the table there are 40,000 to 60,000 clones, approximately 81% of which are singletons. On this clone: Its target is unknown.

Points from the study as a whole: At 0.1-3.0 mg/kg, partial responders had clonal expansion among the lowest observed. The work left the antigen specificity of expanded peripheral T cells undetermined.

The J gene is TRBJ2-7, the V gene TRBV2; unclear D gene. The TCR was taken from an adult with an advanced solid tumor such as melanoma, head and neck, liver or kidney cancer. The sample consisted of CD4+ or CD8+ T cells sorted from blood, taken in a trial of the OX40 agonist ivuxolimab. The CDR3 protein is CASLDLGEQYV. The CDR3 nucleotides read TGTGCCAGCTTGGATCTAGGCGAGCAGTACGTC.